This T cell receptor beta chain was documented in a study of CD8 T cells in Susac syndrome. RNA, at about 0.45 to 1 ug, was reverse transcribed with random hexamers. With immunoSEQ multiplex PCR, TCR beta CDR3 was amplified across 54 Vbeta and 13 Jbeta. TCRdb redid the calling of the immunoSEQ multiplex PCR reads with MiXCR, one entry per CDR3 protein. The top ten hold about 0.1% of the sample, which has over 350,000 distinct CDR3 sequences, approximately 89% seen once. CD8+ and CD4+ T cells from blood underwent TCR beta sequencing, which was carried out in a high-throughput format. Relapsing-remitting disease, either stable or active, was present in the treatment-naive patients who were the multiple sclerosis controls. TEMRA cells were FACS-enriched, unlike CD8+ and CD4+ T cells, which were negatively isolated. Trimming shortened V by 6 bases and J by 1 base, and 14 bases separated the two germline ends. The CDR3 sequence is 15 residues long. Per the germline V gene, CDR1 is SGHDT and CDR2 is YYEEEE.

Sequenced sample: CD8+ T cells from PBMCs. The genes are TRBV5-6 and TRBJ1-3; maybe TRBD1 (6 bases). This receptor was taken from a human donor with multiple sclerosis. The CDR3: CASNSGGESGNTIYF. As DNA, the CDR3 is TGTGCCAGCAACTCGGGGGGCGAATCTGGAAACACCATATATTTT. The variable domain in full, completed from reference TRBV5-6 and TRBJ1-3, reads DAGVTQSPTHLIKTRGQQVTLRCSPKSGHDTVSWYQQALGQGPQFIFQYYEEEERQRGNFPDRFSGHQFPNYSSELNVNALLLGDSALYLCASNSGGESGNTIYFGEGSWLTVV.